The next 13 T cell receptor beta chains were all read from a single sample in a study of T-cell reconstitution after alpha-beta-depleted transplantation in children. Unique molecular identifiers were incorporated during preparation of the TCRbeta library. TCRdb recomputed calls from the PCR reads with MiXCR, one row per CDR3 protein. The table records 250,000 to 400,000 distinct CDR3 sequences, approximately 20% of them present only once. The source material was PBMCs, mostly from graft donor cells, sampled 180 days after TCRalphabeta/CD19-depleted stem cell transplant. The origin of the receptors is a male patient younger than 18 who had a stem cell transplant for acute lymphoblastic leukemia, so the T cells may come from the graft donor.

The rearrangement joins TRBV25-1 to TRBJ1-6, with 8 bases lining up with TRBD1. The germline gives CDR1 MGHDK, CDR2 SYGVNS. Unmatched junction bases numbered 0, after V lost 2 bases and J lost 9 bases. This CDR3 is 13 amino acids long. The CDR3 coding sequence is TGTGCCAGCAGTGAAGACAGGGGTTCACCCCTCCACTTT. Translation gives CASSEDRGSPLHF.

This chain joins TRBV6-5 and TRBJ2-2; D may be TRBD1 or TRBD2 (5 bases each). Germline V gene lookup returns CDR1 MNHEY and CDR2 SVGAGI. This CDR3 has 15 residues. V lost 1 base, J lost 6 bases, and 12 bases lay in between. The CDR3 DNA follows: TGTGCCAGCAGTTACTTCTTCGGGGACGCCGGGGAGCTGTTTTTT. Amino acids: CASSYFFGDAGELFF.

This clonotype was counted a few times. This CDR3 reads CASSLLFAGRTASYEQYF. The CDR3 bases are TGTGCCAGCAGCTTACTGTTCGCCGGCCGGACTGCCTCCTACGAGCAGTACTTC. This chain joins TRBV11-3 and TRBJ2-7; D might be TRBD2 (5 bases). Germline V gene data show CDR1 as SGHNT and CDR2 as YENEEA. The CDR3 sequence is 18 residues long. V shed 2 bases and J shed 0 bases, with 20 bases lying between them. Combining the CDR3 with reference TRBV11-3 and TRBJ2-7 gives the whole variable domain EAGVVQSPRYKIIEKKQPVAFWCNPISGHNTLYWYLQNLGQGPELLIRYENEEAVDDSQLPKDRFSAERLKGVDSTLKIQPAELGDSAVYLCASSLLFAGRTASYEQYFGPGTRLTVT.

The chain uses TRBV24-1 and TRBJ2-1; D unresolved. CDR1 is KGHDR, CDR2 SFDVKD, per germline. V shed 0 bases and J shed 5 bases, with 1 base lying between them. The CDR3 runs 12 residues. CDR3 sequence: CATSDLDNEQFF. As DNA, the CDR3 is TGTGCCACCAGTGATTTGGACAATGAGCAGTTCTTC.

The table lists this clonotype with a few counts. The chain joins TRBV15 to TRBJ1-1, with D tentatively TRBD1 (6 bases). Germline lookup yields CDR1 LNHNV and CDR2 YYDKDF (reference sequence). Trimming pared 5 bases from V and 0 bases from J, leaving 10 bases between. This CDR3 has 14 amino acids. CDR3 in amino acids: CATSAGDLNTEAFF. The CDR3, as DNA: TGTGCCACCAGCGCAGGGGACCTGAACACTGAAGCTTTCTTT.

CDR3 amino acids: CASSLTATGAYEQYF. In DNA form, the CDR3 reads TGTGCCAGCAGCTTAACGGCGACAGGAGCCTACGAGCAGTACTTC. The chain links TRBV7-9 to TRBJ2-7, with D perhaps matching TRBD1 (6 bases). Deletions cut 2 bases from V and 2 bases from J, with 13 bases between. CDR1 and CDR2 (germline): SEHNR, FQNEAQ (reference sequence). The CDR3 consists of 15 residues.

The chain has TRBV7-6 and TRBJ1-4, with 8 nucleotides matching TRBD1. This CDR3 region has 15 residues. Germline values: CDR1 SGHVS, CDR2 FNYEAQ. V shed 4 bases and J 4 bases; nucleotides not matched to a gene: 5. CDR3 DNA sequence: TGTGCCAGCAGCTCCCGGACAGGGAATAATGAAAAACTGTTTTTT. It is translated as CASSSRTGNNEKLFF.

The chain recombines TRBV27 with TRBJ2-7; D uncertain. V lost 5 bases and J 3 bases, leaving 5 bases between the germline ends. The CDR3 has 11 residues. Germline V gives CDR1 MNHEY, CDR2 SMNVEV (reference sequence). The CDR3 DNA reads as TGTGCCAGCAGTGATCTCTACGAGCAGTACTTC. Protein product: CASSDLYEQYF.

The chain recombines TRBV14 with TRBJ2-1; D ambiguous. V was pared by 1 base and J by 0 bases, with 16 bases between. This CDR3 is built from 18 residues. Germline loops: CDR1 SGHDN, CDR2 FVKESK. The CDR3, as DNA: TGTGCCAGCAGCCAAGTCCTTACTTTGCGGAGCTCCTACAATGAGCAGTTCTTC. It specifies CASSQVLTLRSSYNEQFF. Combining the CDR3 with reference TRBV14 and TRBJ2-1 gives the whole variable domain EAGVTQFPSHSVIEKGQTVTLRCDPISGHDNLYWYRRVMGKEIKFLLHFVKESKQDESGMPNNRFLAERTGGTYSTLKVQPAELEDSGVYFCASSQVLTLRSSYNEQFFGPGTRLTVL.

The chain couples TRBV24-1 to TRBJ2-2; tentative D call: TRBD1 (7 bases). The V and J ends lost 4 bases and 0 bases respectively, with 11 bases between them. The CDR3 runs to 16 residues. Germline V gene sequence: CDR1 KGHDR, CDR2 SFDVKD. In nucleotides, the CDR3 is TGTGCCACCAGTGAGGGGGGACAGCCGAACACCGGGGAGCTGTTTTTT. This translates into CATSEGGQPNTGELFF.

The genes are TRBV19 and TRBJ1-1, with TRBD1 as a possible D gene (6 bases). The CDR3 length is 15 residues. Trimming stripped 6 bases from V and 1 base from J, with 15 bases between. Germline V CDR1 and CDR2: LNHDA, SQIVND (reference sequence). CDR3 DNA: TGTGCCAGTAGCAGACAGGCTTATACGAACACTGAAGCTTTCTTT. It specifies CASSRQAYTNTEAFF.

This clonotype was picked up a small number of times. The genes are TRBV7-9 and TRBJ2-7; D unresolved. The CDR3 is 13 residues long. V lost 6 bases and J lost 0, with 9 bases in between. Germline CDR1 and CDR2: SEHNR and FQNEAQ (reference sequence). Here the CDR3 DNA reads TGTGCCAGCAGGTCCCTGAGCTCCTACGAGCAGTACTTC. Translated, it gives CASRSLSSYEQYF.

This clonotype was seen only a few times. The rearrangement joins TRBV10-1 to TRBJ2-5; no clear D. This CDR3 has 13 residues. Germline assignment: CDR1 WNHNN and CDR2 SYGVQD (reference sequence). Trimming took 3 bases from V and 6 from J, leaving 11 bases between them. The CDR3 protein is CASSENRIQTQYF. CDR3 sequence (DNA): TGCGCCAGCAGTGAAAACCGGATACAGACCCAGTACTTC.